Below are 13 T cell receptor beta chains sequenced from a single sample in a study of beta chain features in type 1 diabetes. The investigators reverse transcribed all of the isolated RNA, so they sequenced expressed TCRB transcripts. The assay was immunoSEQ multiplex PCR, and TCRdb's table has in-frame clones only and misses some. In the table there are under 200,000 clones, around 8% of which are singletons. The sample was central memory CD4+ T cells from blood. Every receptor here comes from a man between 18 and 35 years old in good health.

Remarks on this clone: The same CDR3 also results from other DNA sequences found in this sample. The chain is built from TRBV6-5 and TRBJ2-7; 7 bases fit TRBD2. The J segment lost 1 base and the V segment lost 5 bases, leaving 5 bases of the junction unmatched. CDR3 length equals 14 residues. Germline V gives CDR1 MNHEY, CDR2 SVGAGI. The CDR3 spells CASSRTGGSYEQYF. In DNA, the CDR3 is TGTGCCAGCAGTCGGACCGGGGGGTCCTACGAGCAGTACTTC.

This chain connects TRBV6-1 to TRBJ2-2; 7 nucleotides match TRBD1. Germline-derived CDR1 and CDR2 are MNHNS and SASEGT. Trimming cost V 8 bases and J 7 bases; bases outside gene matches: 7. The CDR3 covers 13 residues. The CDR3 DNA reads TGTGCCAGCCGACCTGGACAGGACGGGGAGCTGTTTTTT. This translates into CASRPGQDGELFF.

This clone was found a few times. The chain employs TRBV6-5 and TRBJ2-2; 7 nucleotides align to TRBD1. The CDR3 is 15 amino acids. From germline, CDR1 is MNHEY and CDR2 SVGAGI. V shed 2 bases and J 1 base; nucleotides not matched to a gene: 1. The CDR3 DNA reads TGTGCCAGCAGTTACCGACAGGGGAACACCGGGGAGCTGTTTTTT. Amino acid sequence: CASSYRQGNTGELFF.

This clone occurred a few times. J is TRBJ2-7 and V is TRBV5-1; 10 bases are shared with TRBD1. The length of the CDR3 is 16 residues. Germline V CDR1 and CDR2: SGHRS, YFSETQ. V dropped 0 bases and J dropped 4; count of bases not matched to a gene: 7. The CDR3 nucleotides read TGCGCCAGCAGCTTGGCCCCAGGGACAGGGGAATACGAGCAGTACTTC. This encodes CASSLAPGTGEYEQYF.

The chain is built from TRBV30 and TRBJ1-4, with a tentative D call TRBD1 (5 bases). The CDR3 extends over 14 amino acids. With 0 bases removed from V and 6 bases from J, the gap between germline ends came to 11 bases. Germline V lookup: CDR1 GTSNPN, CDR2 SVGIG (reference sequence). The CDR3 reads CAWSVRGGHEKLFF. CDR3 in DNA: TGTGCCTGGAGTGTACGCGGGGGACATGAAAAACTGTTTTTT.

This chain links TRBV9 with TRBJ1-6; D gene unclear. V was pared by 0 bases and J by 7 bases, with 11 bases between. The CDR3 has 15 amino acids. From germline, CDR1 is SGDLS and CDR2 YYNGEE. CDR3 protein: CASSVVGDTNSPLHF. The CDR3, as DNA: TGTGCCAGCAGCGTAGTCGGGGATACCAATTCACCCCTCCACTTT.

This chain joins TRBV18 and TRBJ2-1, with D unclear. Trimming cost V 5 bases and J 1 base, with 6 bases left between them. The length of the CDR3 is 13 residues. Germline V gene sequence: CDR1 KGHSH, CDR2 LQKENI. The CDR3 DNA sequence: TGTGCCAGCTCATCTAGATCCTACAATGAGCAGTTCTTC. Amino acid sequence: CASSSRSYNEQFF.

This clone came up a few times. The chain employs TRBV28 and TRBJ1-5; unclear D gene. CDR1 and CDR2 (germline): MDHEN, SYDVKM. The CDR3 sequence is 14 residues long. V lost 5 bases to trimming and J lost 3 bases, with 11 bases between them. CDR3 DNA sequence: TGTGCCAGCAGTCCCGAACACCTCAATCAGCCCCAGCATTTT. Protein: CASSPEHLNQPQHF.

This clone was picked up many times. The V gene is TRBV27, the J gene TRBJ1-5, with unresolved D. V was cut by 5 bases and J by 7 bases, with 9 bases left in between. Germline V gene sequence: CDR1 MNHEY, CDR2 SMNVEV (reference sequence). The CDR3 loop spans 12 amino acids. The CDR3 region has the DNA TGTGCCAGCAGTCGACAAGGACAGCCCCAGCATTTT. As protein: CASSRQGQPQHF.

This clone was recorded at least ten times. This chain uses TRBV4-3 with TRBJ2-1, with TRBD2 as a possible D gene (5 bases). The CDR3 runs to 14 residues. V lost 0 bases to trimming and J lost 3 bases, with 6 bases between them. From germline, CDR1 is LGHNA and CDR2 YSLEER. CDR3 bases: TGCGCCAGCAGCCAAGATACTAGCTACAATGAGCAGTTCTTC. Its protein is CASSQDTSYNEQFF.

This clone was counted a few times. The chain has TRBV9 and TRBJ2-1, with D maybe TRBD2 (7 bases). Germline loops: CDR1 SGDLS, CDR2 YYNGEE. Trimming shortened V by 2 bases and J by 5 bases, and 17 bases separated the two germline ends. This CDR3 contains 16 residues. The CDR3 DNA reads TGTGCCAGCAGCGTCGGCGGGGGACAAAGAAACAATGAGCAGTTCTTC. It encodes CASSVGGGQRNNEQFF.

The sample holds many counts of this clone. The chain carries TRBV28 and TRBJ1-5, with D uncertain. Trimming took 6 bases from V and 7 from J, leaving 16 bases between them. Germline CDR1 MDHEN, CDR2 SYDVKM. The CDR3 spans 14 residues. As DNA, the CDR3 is TGTGCCAGCAGCAGCGGCGGTCAGTGGCAGCCCCAGCATTTT. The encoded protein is CASSSGGQWQPQHF.

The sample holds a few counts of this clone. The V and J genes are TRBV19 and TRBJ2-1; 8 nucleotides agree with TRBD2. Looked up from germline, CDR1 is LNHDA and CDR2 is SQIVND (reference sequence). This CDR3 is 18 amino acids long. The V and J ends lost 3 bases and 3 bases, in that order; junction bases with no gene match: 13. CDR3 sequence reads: CASSIVDSGKLFYNEQFF. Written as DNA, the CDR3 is TGTGCCAGTAGTATTGTGGATAGCGGGAAGCTTTTCTACAATGAGCAGTTCTTC.